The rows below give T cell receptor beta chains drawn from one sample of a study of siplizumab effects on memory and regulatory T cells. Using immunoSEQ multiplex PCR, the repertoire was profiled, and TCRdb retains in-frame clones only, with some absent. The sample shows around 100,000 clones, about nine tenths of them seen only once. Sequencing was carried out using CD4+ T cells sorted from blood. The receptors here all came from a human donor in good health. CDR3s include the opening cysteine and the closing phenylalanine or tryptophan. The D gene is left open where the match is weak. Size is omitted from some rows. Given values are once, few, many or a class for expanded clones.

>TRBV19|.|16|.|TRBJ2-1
TGTGCCAGTAGTATCCCTGCCAGCAGCGGTCGTAATGAGCAGTTCTTC
CASSIPASSGRNEQFF
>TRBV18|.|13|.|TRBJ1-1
TGTGCCAGCTCACCGGTTTGGGGCGCTGAAGCTTTCTTT
CASSPVWGAEAFF
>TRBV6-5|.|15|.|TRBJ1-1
TGTGCCAGCAGTTACACCCAACTTGGAAACACTGAAGCTTTCTTT
CASSYTQLGNTEAFF
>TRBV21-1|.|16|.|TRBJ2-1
TGTGCCAGCAGCTGGACTAGCGGGGGCCATTACAATGAGCAGTTCTTC
CASSWTSGGHYNEQFF
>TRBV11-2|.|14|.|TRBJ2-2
TGTGCCAGCAGCTTGGGGGGCTCGACCGGGGAGCTGTTTTTT
CASSLGGSTGELFF
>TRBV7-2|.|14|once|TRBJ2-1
TGTGCCAGCAGACCCCGGCGGGAAGGGTATGAGCAGTTCTTC
CASRPRREGYEQFF
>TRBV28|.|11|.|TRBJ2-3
TGTGCCAGCAGTAGCACAGATACGCAGTATTTT
CASSSTDTQYF
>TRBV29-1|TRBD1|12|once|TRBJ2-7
TGCAGCGTTGTTAGGGGGCTGGGGGAGCAGTACTTC
CSVVRGLGEQYF
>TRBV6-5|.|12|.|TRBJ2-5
TGTGCCAGCAGCCAAAACCGGGAGACCCAGTACTTC
CASSQNRETQYF
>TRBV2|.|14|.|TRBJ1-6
TGTGCCAGCAGTGAGGGTCAGAAAGGTTCACCCCTCCACTTT
CASSEGQKGSPLHF
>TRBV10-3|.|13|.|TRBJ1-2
TGTGCCCCCGCCACGGCCTCGAGCTACGGCTACACCTTC
CAPATASSYGYTF
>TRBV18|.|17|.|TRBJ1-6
TGTGCCAGCTCACCACAACAGGGAGGCGGTAATAATTCACCCCTCCACTTT
CASSPQQGGGNNSPLHF
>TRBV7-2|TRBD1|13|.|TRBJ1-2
TGTGCCAGCAGCTTGGGACAGGGCTATGGCTACACCTTC
CASSLGQGYGYTF
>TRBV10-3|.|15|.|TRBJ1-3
TGTGCCATCAGGGGGGACCCGAGCTCTGGAAACACCATATATTTT
CAIRGDPSSGNTIYF
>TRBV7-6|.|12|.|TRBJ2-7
TGTGCCAGCAGCTCCCAGGCTAGCGAGCAGTACTTC
CASSSQASEQYF
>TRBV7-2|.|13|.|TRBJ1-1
TGTGCCAGCAGCCTGGTCTCAACTTATGGAGCTTTCTTT
CASSLVSTYGAFF
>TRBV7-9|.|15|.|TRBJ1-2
TGTGCCAGCAGCTTAGCGCATGGAGGGGACTATGGCTACACCTTC
CASSLAHGGDYGYTF
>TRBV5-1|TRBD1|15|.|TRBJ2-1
TGCGCCAGCAGCTTGGAGCCGGGACAGACTAATGAGCAGTTCTTC
CASSLEPGQTNEQFF
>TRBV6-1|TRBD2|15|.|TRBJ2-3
TGTGCCAGCAGTGCGACTAGCCAGGCCGCGGGAACGCAGTATTTT
CASSATSQAAGTQYF
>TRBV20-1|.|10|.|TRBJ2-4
TGCAGTGGGTGGAGGGACATTCAGTACTTC
CSGWRDIQYF
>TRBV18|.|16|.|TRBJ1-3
TGTGCCAGCTCACCAATCCAGATTTTTACCGGAAACACCATATATTTT
CASSPIQIFTGNTIYF
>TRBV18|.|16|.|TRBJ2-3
TGTGCCAGCTCACCACCGGGAAGGGGTGGGACAGATACGCAGTATTTT
CASSPPGRGGTDTQYF
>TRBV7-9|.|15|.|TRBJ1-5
TGTGCCAGCAGCTTAGCGAGTCAGGGCAATCAGCCCCAGCATTTT
CASSLASQGNQPQHF
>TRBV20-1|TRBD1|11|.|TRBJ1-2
TGCAGGGGGGGCAGGGGGGATGGCTACACCTTC
CRGGRGDGYTF
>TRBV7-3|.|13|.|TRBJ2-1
TGTGCCAGCAGCAGAGCTCTAAACAATGAGCAGTTCTTC
CASSRALNNEQFF
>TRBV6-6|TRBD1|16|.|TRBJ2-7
TGTGCCAGCAGTTACCGTCCGGACAGGGGGCCGTACGAGCAGTACTTC
CASSYRPDRGPYEQYF
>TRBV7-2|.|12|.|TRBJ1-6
TGTGCCAGCCGACAGACCCTTTCACCCCTCCACTTT
CASRQTLSPLHF
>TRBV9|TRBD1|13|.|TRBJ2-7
TGTGCCAGCAGCGTCGGCAGGGGGACCGAGCAGTACTTC
CASSVGRGTEQYF
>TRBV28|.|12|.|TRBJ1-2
TGTGCCAGCACCGCAGGGGTCTATGGCTACACCTTC
CASTAGVYGYTF
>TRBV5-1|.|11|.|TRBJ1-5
TGCGCCAGCAGCTTCGTTCAGCCCCAGCATTTT
CASSFVQPQHF
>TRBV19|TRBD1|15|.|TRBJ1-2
TGTGCCAGTAGTACCCCGGGACAGGGGAAATATGGCTACACCTTC
CASSTPGQGKYGYTF
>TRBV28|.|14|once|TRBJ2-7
TGTGCCAGCAGAAGGACGCTAGCATCCTACGAGCAGTACTTC
CASRRTLASYEQYF
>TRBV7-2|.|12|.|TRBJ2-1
TGTGCCAGCAGCTTCTTAGAGAATGAGCAGTTCTTC
CASSFLENEQFF
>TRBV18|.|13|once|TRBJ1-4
TGTGCCAGCTCACCCGGGGACCAAGAAAAACTGTTTTTT
CASSPGDQEKLFF
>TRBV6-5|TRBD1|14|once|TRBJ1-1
TGTGCCAGCAGTGTGACAGGGGCAGTTCCTGAAGCTTTCTTT
CASSVTGAVPEAFF
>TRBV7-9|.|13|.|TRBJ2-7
TGTGCCAGCACCCCGGTGGGTACCTACGAGCAGTACTTC
CASTPVGTYEQYF
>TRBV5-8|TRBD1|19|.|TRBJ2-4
TGTGCCAGCAGCTTCTACAGGGGGCCAGGGATGCAAGCCAAAAACATTCAGTACTTC
CASSFYRGPGMQAKNIQYF
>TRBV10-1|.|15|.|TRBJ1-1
TGCGCCAGCAGTGGATCTACAGGGCGAAGGACTGAAGCTTTCTTT
CASSGSTGRRTEAFF